This TCR beta chain was obtained from a study of brain T cells in children with intractable seizures. Generated by immunoSEQ multiplex PCR, the TCRdb table keeps only in-frame clones and is missing some. Of about 110,000 clones in the sample, under 95% were seen once. This CDR3 is built from 15 residues. Germline CDR1 reads SEHNR; CDR2 reads FQNEAQ (reference sequence). V lost 4 bases and J lost 5, with 17 bases in between. The sample here was peripheral blood, taken at surgery. The sequence came from a boy less than two years old with hemimegalencephaly and intractable seizures. This chain connects TRBV7-9 to TRBJ1-1; D perhaps matches TRBD1 (6 bases). This CDR3 is CASSSPSTGGTEAFF. Written as DNA, the CDR3 is TGTGCCAGCAGCTCCCCATCGACAGGAGGGACTGAAGCTTTCTTT.